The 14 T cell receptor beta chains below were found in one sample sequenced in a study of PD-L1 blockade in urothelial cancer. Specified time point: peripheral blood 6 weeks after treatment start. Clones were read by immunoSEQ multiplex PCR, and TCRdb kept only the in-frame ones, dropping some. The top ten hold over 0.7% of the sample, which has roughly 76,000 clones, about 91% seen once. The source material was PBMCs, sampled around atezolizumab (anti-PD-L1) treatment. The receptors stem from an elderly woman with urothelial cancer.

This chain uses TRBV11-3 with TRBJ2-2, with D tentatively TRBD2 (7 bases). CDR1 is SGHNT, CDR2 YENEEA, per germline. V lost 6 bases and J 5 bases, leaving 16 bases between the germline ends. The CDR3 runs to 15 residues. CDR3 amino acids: CASRPEGEGTGELFF. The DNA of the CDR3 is TGTGCCAGCAGACCCGAGGGGGAGGGGACCGGGGAGCTGTTTTTT.

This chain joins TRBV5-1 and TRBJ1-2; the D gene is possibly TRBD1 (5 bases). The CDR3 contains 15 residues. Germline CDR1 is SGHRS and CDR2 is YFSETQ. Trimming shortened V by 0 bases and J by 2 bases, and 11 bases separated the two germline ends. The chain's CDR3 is CASSLVGGTNYGYTF. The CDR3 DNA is TGCGCCAGCAGCTTGGTGGGGGGGACGAACTATGGCTACACCTTC.

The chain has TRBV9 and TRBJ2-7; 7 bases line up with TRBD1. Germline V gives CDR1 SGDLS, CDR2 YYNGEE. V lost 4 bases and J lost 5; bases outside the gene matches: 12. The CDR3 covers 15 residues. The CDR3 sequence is CASSIRDSDRDEQYF. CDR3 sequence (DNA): TGTGCCAGCAGCATCCGGGACAGCGATAGGGACGAGCAGTACTTC.

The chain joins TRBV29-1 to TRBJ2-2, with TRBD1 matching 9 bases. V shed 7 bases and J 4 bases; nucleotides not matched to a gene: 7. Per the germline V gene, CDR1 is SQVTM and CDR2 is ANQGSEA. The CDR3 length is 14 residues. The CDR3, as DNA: TGCAGCGCACAACAGGGGGCCGGCACCGGGGAGCTGTTTTTT. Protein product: CSAQQGAGTGELFF.

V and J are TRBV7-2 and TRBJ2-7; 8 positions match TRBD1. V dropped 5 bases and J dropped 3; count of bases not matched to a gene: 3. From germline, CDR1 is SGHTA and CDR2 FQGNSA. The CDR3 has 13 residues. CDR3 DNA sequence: TGTGCCAGCAGCCCCGGGACAGGCTACGAGCAGTACTTC. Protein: CASSPGTGYEQYF.

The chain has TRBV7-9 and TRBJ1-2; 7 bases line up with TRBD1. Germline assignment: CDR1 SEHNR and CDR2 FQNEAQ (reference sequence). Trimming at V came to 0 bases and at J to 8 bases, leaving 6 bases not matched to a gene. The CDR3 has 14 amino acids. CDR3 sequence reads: CASSLAGTERGYTF. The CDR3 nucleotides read TGTGCCAGCAGCTTAGCTGGGACAGAAAGAGGCTACACCTTC. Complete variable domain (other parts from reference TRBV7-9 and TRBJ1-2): DTGVSQNPRHKITKRGQNVTFRCDPISEHNRLYWYRQTLGQGPEFLTYFQNEAQLEKSRLLSDRFSAERPKGSFSTLEIQRTEQGDSAMYLCASSLAGTERGYTFGSGTRLTVV.

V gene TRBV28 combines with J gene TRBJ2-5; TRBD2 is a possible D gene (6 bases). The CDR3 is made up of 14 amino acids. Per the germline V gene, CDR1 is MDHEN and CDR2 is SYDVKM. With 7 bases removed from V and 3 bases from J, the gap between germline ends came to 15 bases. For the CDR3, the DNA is TGTGCCAGCAAGCAAGGAGGGCTAGAAGAGACCCAGTACTTC. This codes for CASKQGGLEETQYF.

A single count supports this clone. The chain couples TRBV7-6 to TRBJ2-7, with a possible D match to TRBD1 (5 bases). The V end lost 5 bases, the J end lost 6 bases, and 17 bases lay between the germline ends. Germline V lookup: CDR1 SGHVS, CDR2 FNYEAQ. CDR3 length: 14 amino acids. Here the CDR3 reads CASSPTGSTSEQYF. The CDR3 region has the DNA TGTGCCAGCAGCCCCACAGGTAGTACCAGCGAGCAGTACTTC.

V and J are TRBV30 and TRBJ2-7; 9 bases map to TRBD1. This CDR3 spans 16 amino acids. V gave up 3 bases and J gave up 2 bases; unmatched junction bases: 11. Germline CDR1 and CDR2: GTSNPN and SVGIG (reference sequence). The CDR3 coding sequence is TGTGCCTGGAGGCGCGAACCGGGACAGGGTACCTACGAGCAGTACTTC. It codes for CAWRREPGQGTYEQYF.

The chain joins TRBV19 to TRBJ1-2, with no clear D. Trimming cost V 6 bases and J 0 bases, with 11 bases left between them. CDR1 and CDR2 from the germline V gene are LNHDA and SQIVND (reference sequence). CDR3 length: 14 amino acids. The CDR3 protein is CASRRSPTNYGYTF. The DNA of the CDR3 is TGTGCCAGTAGGAGAAGTCCAACTAACTATGGCTACACCTTC.

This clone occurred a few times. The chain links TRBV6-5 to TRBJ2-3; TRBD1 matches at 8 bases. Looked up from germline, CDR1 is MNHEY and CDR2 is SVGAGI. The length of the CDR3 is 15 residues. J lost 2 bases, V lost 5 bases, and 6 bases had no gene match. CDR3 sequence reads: CASSPRTGTTDTQYF. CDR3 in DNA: TGTGCCAGCAGTCCCCGGACAGGGACCACAGATACGCAGTATTTT.

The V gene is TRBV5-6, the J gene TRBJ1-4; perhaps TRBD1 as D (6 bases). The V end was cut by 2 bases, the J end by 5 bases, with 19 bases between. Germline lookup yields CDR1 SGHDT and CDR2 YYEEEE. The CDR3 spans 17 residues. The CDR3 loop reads CASSFRVKRDTNEKLFF. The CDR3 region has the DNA TGTGCCAGCAGCTTCCGGGTTAAACGGGACACAAATGAAAAACTGTTTTTT.

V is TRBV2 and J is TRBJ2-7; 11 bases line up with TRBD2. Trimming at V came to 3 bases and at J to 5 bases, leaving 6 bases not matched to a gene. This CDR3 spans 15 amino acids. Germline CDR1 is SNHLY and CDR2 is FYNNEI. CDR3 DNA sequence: TGTGCCAGCAGTGAGATAGCGGGAGGGCCCAACGAGCAGTACTTC. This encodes CASSEIAGGPNEQYF.

The CDR3 DNA is TGTGCCAGCTCACCGGCAGACAGGGCCTCCTACGAGCAGTACTTC. Translated, it gives CASSPADRASYEQYF. The chain recombines TRBV18 with TRBJ2-7, with 7 bases that match TRBD1. Germline-derived CDR1 and CDR2 are KGHSH and LQKENI. The CDR3 contains 15 residues. With 3 bases clipped from V and 0 bases from J, the junction kept 5 bases outside the gene matches.